One and the same sample provided the 16 T cell receptor beta chains below, sequenced in a study of low-dose radiotherapy and immunotherapy resistance in tumors. Time point in this sample: before trial treatment. TRAV- and TRBV-specific primers, spanning alpha and beta chains, primed first-strand cDNA. With a constant-region primer and a V-primer adapter, TCRs were subjected to about 20 PCR cycles of amplification. Using its own MiXCR run on the reads, TCRdb lists one record per CDR3 protein. This table holds 35,000 to 50,000 distinct CDR3 sequences, roughly 30% found once. The specimen comprised PBMCs, sampled before treatment. These receptors came from a male donor with gallbladder cancer.

This clonotype was counted many times. This sequence joins TRBV3-1 and TRBJ2-5; the D call may be TRBD1 or TRBD2 (6 bases each). The germline CDR1 and CDR2 sequences are LGHDT and YNNKEL (reference sequence). Trimming removed 4 bases at V and 5 bases at J, with 17 bases between. This CDR3 is built from 15 residues. The CDR3 region has the DNA TGTGCCAGCAGCCCCTCAACGGGGGCTGGGGAGACCCAGTACTTC. This codes for CASSPSTGAGETQYF.

A word on this clonotype: One base separates it from a far larger clone, so it is likely a read error. CDR3 sequence: CASSLAFAGELFF. CDR3 nucleotides: TGTGCCAGCAGTCTAGCGTTCGCCGGGGAGCTGTTTTTT. The J gene is TRBJ2-2, the V gene TRBV13; weak D call: TRBD2 (6 bases). Trimming left V 6 bases short and J 6 bases short, with 11 bases between. The CDR3 contains 13 residues. CDR1 is PRHDT, CDR2 FYEKMQ, per germline (reference sequence).

This clonotype appeared many times. CDR3 in amino acids: CASKRDRASYEQYF. CDR3 nucleotide sequence: TGTGCCAGCAAGAGGGACAGGGCTTCCTACGAGCAGTACTTC. This sequence joins TRBV6-8 and TRBJ2-7; 9 nucleotides align to TRBD1. Germline CDR1 MNHGY, CDR2 SAAAGT. The CDR3 is 14 amino acids. The trim removed 7 bases at V and 1 base at J, leaving 5 bases unmatched.

This clonotype was seen repeatedly, ten times or more. The rearrangement uses TRBV19 and TRBJ2-1; D is possibly TRBD1 or TRBD2 (5 bases each). CDR1 and CDR2 (germline): LNHDA, SQIVND (reference sequence). V was shortened by 7 bases and J by 11 bases, with 21 bases between the two germline ends. The CDR3 loop spans 14 amino acids. The CDR3 nucleotides are TGTGCCAGTATGTGGCAGGGAGCGGATGGTCAGCAGTTCTTC. Protein product: CASMWQGADGQQFF.

The table lists this clonotype with many counts. V is TRBV10-2 and J is TRBJ2-5; D assignment may be TRBD1 or TRBD2 (7 bases each). Trimming removed 3 bases from V and 4 bases from J, with 15 bases in between. The CDR3 loop spans 15 amino acids. CDR1 and CDR2 from the germline V gene are WSHSY and SAAADI. The DNA for the CDR3 is TGCGCCAGCAGTGATACGACAGGGAGGGGAGAGACCCAGTACTTC. Protein sequence: CASSDTTGRGETQYF.

This clonotype was counted at least ten times. The chain is built from TRBV29-1 and TRBJ2-3, with 11 bases matching TRBD1. The trim removed 7 bases at V and 1 base at J, leaving 4 bases unmatched. The CDR3 spans 14 residues. Looked up from germline, CDR1 is SQVTM and CDR2 is ANQGSEA. The CDR3 DNA reads as TGCAGCGGGAGGACAGGGGGCGGCACAGATACGCAGTATTTT. This translates into CSGRTGGGTDTQYF.

This clonotype came up many times. V is TRBV20-1 and J is TRBJ2-7, with D tentatively TRBD1 or TRBD2 (5 bases each). Looked up from germline, CDR1 is DFQATT and CDR2 is SNEGSKA (reference sequence). The CDR3 has 15 amino acids. The V gene lost 0 bases and the J gene lost 3 bases, with 15 bases spanning the gap. This CDR3 reads CSARDVEGPLYEQYF. The CDR3 DNA reads TGCAGTGCTAGAGATGTCGAGGGGCCGCTCTACGAGCAGTACTTC.

This clonotype is classed as medium-sized (0.01 to 0.1%). The rearrangement links TRBV28 to TRBJ2-7; 9 positions agree with TRBD1. The germline V gene has CDR1 MDHEN and CDR2 SYDVKM. The CDR3 consists of 13 residues. V shed 10 bases, J shed 3 bases, and the junction held 7 bases outside the gene matches. The CDR3 sequence is CAITLGQGYEQYF. Written as DNA, the CDR3 is TGTGCCATCACTTTGGGACAGGGCTACGAGCAGTACTTC. Full variable domain (missing parts from reference TRBV28 and TRBJ2-7): DVKVTQSSRYLVKRTGEKVFLECVQDMDHENMFWYRQDPGLGLRLIYFSYDVKMKEKGDIPEGYSVSREKKERFSLILESASTNQTSMYLCAITLGQGYEQYFGPGTRLTVT.

This clonotype has at least ten counts. The genes are TRBV9 and TRBJ2-1; the match to TRBD2 covers 7 bases. The CDR3 sequence is 15 residues long. Per the germline V gene, CDR1 is SGDLS and CDR2 is YYNGEE. J gave up 3 bases and V 4 bases, and 7 bases lay outside the gene matches. The CDR3 loop reads CASSRTGLVYNEQFF. The CDR3 DNA follows: TGTGCCAGCAGCCGAACAGGACTAGTCTACAATGAGCAGTTCTTC.

The V call is TRBV11-2, the J call TRBJ2-7; TRBD2 matches at 10 bases. V lost 5 bases and J lost 1; bases outside the gene matches: 11. The CDR3 has 17 amino acids. Looked up from germline, CDR1 is SGHAT and CDR2 is FQNNGV. CDR3 sequence: CASSGPGLAASSYEQYF. The CDR3 DNA sequence: TGTGCCAGCAGCGGACCAGGACTAGCGGCCTCGTCCTACGAGCAGTACTTC. The complete variable domain, with remaining parts taken from reference TRBV11-2 and TRBJ2-7, reads EAGVAQSPRYKIIEKRQSVAFWCNPISGHATLYWYQQILGQGPKLLIQFQNNGVVDDSQLPKDRFSAERLKGVDSTLKIQPAKLEDSAVYLCASSGPGLAASSYEQYFGPGTRLTVT.

V is TRBV19 and J is TRBJ2-2; D may correspond to TRBD1 or TRBD2 (5 bases each). The germline V gene encodes CDR1 LNHDA and CDR2 SQIVND (reference sequence). The CDR3 extends over 15 amino acids. V was shortened by 6 bases and J by 0 bases, with 11 bases between the two germline ends. CDR3 amino acids: CASRPGPTNTGELFF. As DNA, the CDR3 is TGTGCCAGTAGGCCGGGACCCACGAACACCGGGGAGCTGTTTTTT.

The gene calls are TRBV5-1 and TRBJ2-6; a weak D match, TRBD1 (6 bases). V lost 2 bases to trimming and J lost 0 bases, with 15 bases between them. This CDR3 spans 18 amino acids. Per germline, CDR1 SGHRS and CDR2 YFSETQ. DNA of the CDR3: TGCGCCAGCAGCTTCCGGGACACCCCACACTCTGGGGCCAACGTCCTGACTTTC. Translated: CASSFRDTPHSGANVLTF.

V is TRBV5-1 and J is TRBJ2-7; TRBD2 matches 14 bases. Germline-derived CDR1 and CDR2 are SGHRS and YFSETQ. This CDR3 region has 15 residues. With 3 bases clipped from V and 5 bases from J, the junction kept 4 bases outside the gene matches. CDR3 loop: CASSSGLAGVHEQYF. CDR3 nucleotides: TGCGCCAGCAGCTCGGGACTAGCGGGAGTCCACGAGCAGTACTTC.

This clonotype has a single count. The chain employs TRBV6-2 or TRBV6-3 and TRBJ2-1, with 8 bases identical to TRBD2. J lost 9 bases, V lost 0 bases, and 4 bases had no gene match. The V gene's germline CDR1 is MNHEY and CDR2 SVGEGT. The CDR3 sequence is 14 residues long. The CDR3 is CASSYSGLDGEQFF. The CDR3 DNA follows: TGTGCCAGCAGTTACTCGGGACTAGATGGTGAGCAGTTCTTC.

A remark on this clonotype: The junction and the germline gene differ at one end; a read error may be behind it. This chain uses TRBV5-1 with TRBJ2-3, with D possibly being TRBD1 (6 bases). CDR1 SGHRS and CDR2 YFSETQ come from the germline V gene. The CDR3 extends over 15 amino acids. CDR3 DNA: TGTGCCAGCAGCTTGGATGAGGCAGGGGTAGATACGCAGTATTTT. Protein product: CASSLDEAGVDTQYF.

Ten or more counts support this clonotype. V gene TRBV10-3 combines with J gene TRBJ1-2, with TRBD1 identical over 9 bases. CDR1 and CDR2 from the germline V gene are ENHRY and SYGVKD. The junction had 1 base not matched to a gene; V was cut back by 0 bases and J by 5 bases. The CDR3 has 14 amino acids. The CDR3 coding sequence is TGTGCCATCAGTGAGTCCGGGACAGGGTATGGCTACACCTTC. It yields the protein CAISESGTGYGYTF.